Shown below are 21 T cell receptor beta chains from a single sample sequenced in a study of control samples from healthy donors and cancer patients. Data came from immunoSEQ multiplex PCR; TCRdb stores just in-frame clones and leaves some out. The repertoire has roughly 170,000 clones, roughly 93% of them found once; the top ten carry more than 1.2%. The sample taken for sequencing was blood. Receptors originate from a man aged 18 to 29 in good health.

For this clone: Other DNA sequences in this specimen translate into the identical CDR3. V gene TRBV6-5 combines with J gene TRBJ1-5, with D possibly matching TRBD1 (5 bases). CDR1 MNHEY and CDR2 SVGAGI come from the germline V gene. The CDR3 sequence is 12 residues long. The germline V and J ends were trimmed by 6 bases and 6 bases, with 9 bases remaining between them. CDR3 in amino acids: CASRIGGQPQHF. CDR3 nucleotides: TGTGCCAGCAGGATCGGGGGTCAGCCCCAGCATTTT.

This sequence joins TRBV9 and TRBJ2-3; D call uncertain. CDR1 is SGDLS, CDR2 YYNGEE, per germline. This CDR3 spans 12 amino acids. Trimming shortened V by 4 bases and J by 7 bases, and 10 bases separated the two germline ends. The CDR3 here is CASSPEGYTQYF. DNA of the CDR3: TGTGCCAGCAGCCCAGAAGGATATACGCAGTATTTT.

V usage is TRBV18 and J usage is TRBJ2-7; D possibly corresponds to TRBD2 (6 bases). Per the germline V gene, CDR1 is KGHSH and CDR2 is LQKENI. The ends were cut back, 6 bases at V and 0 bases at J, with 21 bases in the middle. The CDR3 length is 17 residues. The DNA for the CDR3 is TGTGCCAGCTCTTCTACGAACCGGGACTTACTCTCCTACGAGCAGTACTTC. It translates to CASSSTNRDLLSYEQYF.

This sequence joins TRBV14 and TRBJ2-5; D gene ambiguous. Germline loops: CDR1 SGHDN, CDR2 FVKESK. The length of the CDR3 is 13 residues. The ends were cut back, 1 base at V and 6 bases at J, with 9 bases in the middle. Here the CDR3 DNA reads TGTGCCAGCAGCCAAGGTCCCCCAAAGACCCAGTACTTC. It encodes CASSQGPPKTQYF.

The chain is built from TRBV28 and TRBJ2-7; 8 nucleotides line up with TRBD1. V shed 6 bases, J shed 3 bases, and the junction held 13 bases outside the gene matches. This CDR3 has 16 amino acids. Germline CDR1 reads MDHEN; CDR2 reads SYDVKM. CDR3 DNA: TGTGCCAGCAGCGAGGTCCCCGACAGGGGATACTACGAGCAGTACTTC. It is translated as CASSEVPDRGYYEQYF.

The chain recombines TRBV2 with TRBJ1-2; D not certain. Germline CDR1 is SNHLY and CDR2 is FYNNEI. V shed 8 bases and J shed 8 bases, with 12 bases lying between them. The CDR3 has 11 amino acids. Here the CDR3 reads CASGTEGGYTF. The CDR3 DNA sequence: TGTGCCAGCGGCACGGAAGGGGGCTACACCTTC. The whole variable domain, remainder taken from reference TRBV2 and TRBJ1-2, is EPEVTQTPSHQVTQMGQEVILRCVPISNHLYFYWYRQILGQKVEFLVSFYNNEISEKSEIFDDQFSVERPDGSNFTLKIRSTKLEDSAMYFCASGTEGGYTFGSGTRLTVV.

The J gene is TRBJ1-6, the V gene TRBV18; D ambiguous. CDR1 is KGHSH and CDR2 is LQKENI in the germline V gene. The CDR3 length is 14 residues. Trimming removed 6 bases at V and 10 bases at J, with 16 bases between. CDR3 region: CASSPEGSRSPLHF. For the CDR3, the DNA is TGTGCCAGCTCTCCCGAAGGGTCAAGATCACCCCTCCACTTT.

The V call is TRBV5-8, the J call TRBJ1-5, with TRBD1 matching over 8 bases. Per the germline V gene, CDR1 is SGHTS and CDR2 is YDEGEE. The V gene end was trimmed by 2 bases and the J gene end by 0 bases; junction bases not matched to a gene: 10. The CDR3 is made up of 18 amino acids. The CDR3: CASSFGTRQGNSNQPQHF. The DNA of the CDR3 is TGTGCCAGCAGCTTCGGGACTCGACAGGGGAATAGCAATCAGCCCCAGCATTTT.

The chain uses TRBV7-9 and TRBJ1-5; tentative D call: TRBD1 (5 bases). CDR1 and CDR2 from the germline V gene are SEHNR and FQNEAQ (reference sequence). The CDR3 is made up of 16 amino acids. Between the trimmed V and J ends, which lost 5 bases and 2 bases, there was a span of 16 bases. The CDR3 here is CASSAGGVGGNQPQHF. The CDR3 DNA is TGTGCCAGCAGCGCTGGAGGGGTGGGGGGCAATCAGCCCCAGCATTTT.

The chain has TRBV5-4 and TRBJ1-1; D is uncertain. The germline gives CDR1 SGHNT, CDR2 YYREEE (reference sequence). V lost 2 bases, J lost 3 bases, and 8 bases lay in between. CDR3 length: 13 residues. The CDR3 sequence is CASSFPLDTEAFF. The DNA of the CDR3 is TGTGCCAGCAGCTTCCCGTTAGACACTGAAGCTTTCTTT.

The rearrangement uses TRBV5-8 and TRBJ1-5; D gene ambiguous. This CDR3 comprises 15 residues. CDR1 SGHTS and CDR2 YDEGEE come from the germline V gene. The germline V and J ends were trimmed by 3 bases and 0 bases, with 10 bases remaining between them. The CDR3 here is CASSSPLISNQPQHF. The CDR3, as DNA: TGTGCCAGCAGCTCACCCCTTATTAGCAATCAGCCCCAGCATTTT.

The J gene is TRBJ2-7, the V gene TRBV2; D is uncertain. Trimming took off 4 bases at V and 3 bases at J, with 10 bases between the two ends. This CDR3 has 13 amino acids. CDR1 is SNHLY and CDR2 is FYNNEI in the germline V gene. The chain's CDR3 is CASSGRPVYEQYF. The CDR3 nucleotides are TGTGCCAGCAGTGGGCGGCCAGTCTACGAGCAGTACTTC.

The CDR3 nucleotides are TGCGCCAGCAGCTTGCAACCGGGACAAGGGAACTACGAGCAGTACTTC. Translated: CASSLQPGQGNYEQYF. The chain uses TRBV5-1 and TRBJ2-7, with a tentative D call TRBD1 (6 bases). The V end was cut by 1 base, the J end by 3 bases, with 17 bases between. The CDR3 is 16 amino acids. The germline V gene has CDR1 SGHRS and CDR2 YFSETQ.

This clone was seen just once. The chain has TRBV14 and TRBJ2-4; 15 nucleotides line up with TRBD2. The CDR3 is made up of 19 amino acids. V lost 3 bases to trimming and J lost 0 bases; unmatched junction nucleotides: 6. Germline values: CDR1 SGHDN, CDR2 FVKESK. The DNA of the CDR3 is TGTGCCAGCAGCCACGGACTAGCGGGGGGGCAACTAGCCAAAAACATTCAGTACTTC. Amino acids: CASSHGLAGGQLAKNIQYF.

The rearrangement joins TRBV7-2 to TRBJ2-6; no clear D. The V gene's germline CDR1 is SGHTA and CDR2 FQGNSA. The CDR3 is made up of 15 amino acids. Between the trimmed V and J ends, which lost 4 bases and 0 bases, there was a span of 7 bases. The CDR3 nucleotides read TGTGCCAGCAGCTCCTGGAGCTCTGGGGCCAACGTCCTGACTTTC. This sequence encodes CASSSWSSGANVLTF.

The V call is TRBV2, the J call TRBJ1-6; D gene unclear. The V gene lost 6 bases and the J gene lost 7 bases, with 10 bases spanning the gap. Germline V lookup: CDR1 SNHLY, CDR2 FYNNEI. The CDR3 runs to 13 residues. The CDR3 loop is CASRRVLNSPLHF. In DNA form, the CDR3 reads TGTGCCAGCAGAAGGGTCCTGAATTCACCCCTCCACTTT. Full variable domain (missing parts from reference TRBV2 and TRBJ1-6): EPEVTQTPSHQVTQMGQEVILRCVPISNHLYFYWYRQILGQKVEFLVSFYNNEISEKSEIFDDQFSVERPDGSNFTLKIRSTKLEDSAMYFCASRRVLNSPLHFGNGTRLTVT.

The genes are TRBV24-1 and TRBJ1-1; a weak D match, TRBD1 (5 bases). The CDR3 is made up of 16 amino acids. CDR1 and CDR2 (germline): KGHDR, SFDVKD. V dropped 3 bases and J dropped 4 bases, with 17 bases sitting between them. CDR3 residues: CATSDGRQATGTEAFF. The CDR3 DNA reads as TGTGCCACCAGTGATGGGAGGCAGGCCACAGGCACTGAAGCTTTCTTT.

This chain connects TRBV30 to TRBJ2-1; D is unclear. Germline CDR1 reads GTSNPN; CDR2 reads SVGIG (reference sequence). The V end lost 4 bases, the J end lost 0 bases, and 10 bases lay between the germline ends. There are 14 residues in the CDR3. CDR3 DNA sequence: TGTGCCTGGACCCGAACCAGCTCCTACAATGAGCAGTTCTTC. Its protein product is CAWTRTSSYNEQFF.

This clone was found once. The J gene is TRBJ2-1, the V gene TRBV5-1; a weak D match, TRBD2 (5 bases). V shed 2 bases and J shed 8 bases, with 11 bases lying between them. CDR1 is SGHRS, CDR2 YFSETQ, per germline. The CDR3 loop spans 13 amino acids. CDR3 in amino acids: CASSFTKRDEQFF. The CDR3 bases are TGCGCCAGCAGCTTCACTAAGAGGGATGAGCAGTTCTTC.

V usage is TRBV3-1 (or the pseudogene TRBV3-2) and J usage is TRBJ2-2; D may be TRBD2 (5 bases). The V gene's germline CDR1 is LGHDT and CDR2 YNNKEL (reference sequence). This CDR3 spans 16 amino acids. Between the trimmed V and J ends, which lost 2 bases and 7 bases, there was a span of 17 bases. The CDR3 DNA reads TGTGCCAGCAGCCAAACCCGCTCTAGCTACGGCGGGGAGCTGTTTTTT. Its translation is CASSQTRSSYGGELFF.

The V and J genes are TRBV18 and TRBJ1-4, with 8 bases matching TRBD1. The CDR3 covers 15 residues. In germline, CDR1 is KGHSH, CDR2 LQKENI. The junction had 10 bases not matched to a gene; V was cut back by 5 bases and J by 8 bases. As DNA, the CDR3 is TGTGCCAGCTCAAGACAGGGGACGGGGAAAGAAAAACTGTTTTTT. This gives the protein CASSRQGTGKEKLFF.